This T cell receptor beta chain was identified during a study of control samples from healthy donors and cancer patients. CDR3 length: 13 residues. V was trimmed by 2 bases and J by 5 bases, leaving 9 bases between them. The germline gives CDR1 MDHEN, CDR2 SYDVKM. Only in-frame clones appear in the TCRdb table, and some are missing; sequencing was by immunoSEQ multiplex PCR. The sample consists of tens of thousands of clones, 90% of them appearing once. The sequence derives from a man aged 60-69 years with colorectal cancer. V usage is TRBV28 and J usage is TRBJ2-5; tentative D call: TRBD1 (6 bases). The sequenced sample was PBMCs. The CDR3 region has the DNA TGTGCCAGCAGTTTACAGGGGCCGGAGACCCAGTACTTC. Residues: CASSLQGPETQYF.